Reported below is one T cell receptor beta chain. Its antigen is unknown. The data were obtained in a study of OX40 agonist ivuxolimab in advanced cancers. Study details: At about 82% male, the cohort had a mean age of 60 years, ranging from roughly 20 to 90. Study findings and constraints: CD4+ and CD8+ blood T cells expanded clonally by week 6 at 0.1 to 3.0 mg/kg.

Germline CDR1 reads MDHEN; CDR2 reads SYDVKM. CDR3 length: 14 residues. Trimming cost V 6 bases and J 3 bases, with 14 bases left between them. Exclusion applied to patients with autoimmune disease history or systemic immunosuppression. TCRdb's table, derived via immunoSEQ multiplex PCR, lists solely in-frame clones and lacks some. The profile shows 55,000 to 80,000 clones, around 87% of them singletons. This rearrangement joins TRBV28 to TRBJ1-1; D perhaps matches TRBD1 (6 bases). The sequence was obtained from an adult with an advanced solid tumor such as melanoma, head and neck, liver or kidney cancer. The sequenced sample was CD4+ or CD8+ T cells sorted from blood, obtained in a trial of the OX40 agonist ivuxolimab. The CDR3 nucleotides are TGTGCCAGCAGGACAGGTGGATGGGACACTGAAGCTTTCTTT. This encodes CASRTGGWDTEAFF.